Below are 24 T cell receptor beta chains sequenced from a single sample in a study of blood T cell repertoires in COVID-19. TCRdb's copy holds only in-frame clones and misses some; the assay was immunoSEQ multiplex PCR. Of just over 250,000 clones listed, under 90% are singletons. The specimen sequenced was PBMCs or T cells enriched from blood (not recorded which). These receptors came from a man aged 30 to 45 with acute COVID-19.

The chain is built from TRBV6-4 and TRBJ2-1; TRBD2 agrees at 10 bases. The CDR3 spans 15 residues. Germline V CDR1 and CDR2: MRHNA, SNTAGT. The J segment lost 6 bases and the V segment lost 6 bases, leaving 8 bases of the junction unmatched. CDR3 coding DNA: TGTGCCAGCAGGCAAATAGCGGGGGGTCGCAATGAGCAGTTCTTC. This codes for CASRQIAGGRNEQFF.

Here the CDR3 DNA reads TGTGCCAGCAGCCTGAACAGCGGAAGCTCCTACAATGAGCAGTTCTTC. Protein sequence: CASSLNSGSSYNEQFF. V and J are TRBV5-5 and TRBJ2-1; D might be TRBD2 (5 bases). CDR1 is SGHKS, CDR2 YYEKEE, per germline (reference sequence). Trimming took 4 bases from V and 0 from J, leaving 14 bases between them. CDR3 length: 16 amino acids.

This clone appeared once. The chain uses TRBV19 and TRBJ2-1, with 10 bases matching TRBD2. Germline values: CDR1 LNHDA, CDR2 SQIVND (reference sequence). The CDR3 is made up of 15 amino acids. J was trimmed by 10 bases and V by 5 bases; bases with no gene match: 11. The CDR3 here is CASSLTSGALREQFF. CDR3 sequence (DNA): TGTGCCAGTAGTCTAACTAGCGGGGCCCTTCGGGAGCAGTTCTTC.

The chain couples TRBV3-1 (or the pseudogene TRBV3-2) to TRBJ1-3; D is uncertain. Trimming shortened V by 2 bases and J by 0 bases, and 8 bases separated the two germline ends. Germline V CDR1 and CDR2: LGHDT, YNNKEL (reference sequence). This CDR3 has 15 amino acids. Written as DNA, the CDR3 is TGTGCCAGCAGCCAACGGTTCTTCTCTGGAAACACCATATATTTT. Residues: CASSQRFFSGNTIYF.

The chain has TRBV30 and TRBJ2-1, with 7 bases matching TRBD1. The CDR3 runs 15 residues. Germline V lookup: CDR1 GTSNPN, CDR2 SVGIG (reference sequence). Trimming cost V 1 base and J 0 bases; bases outside gene matches: 3. CDR3 nucleotide sequence: TGTGCCTGGAGTGGGAACAGGGGCTCCTACAATGAGCAGTTCTTC. Residues: CAWSGNRGSYNEQFF. The complete variable domain, with remaining parts taken from reference TRBV30 and TRBJ2-1, reads SQTIHQWPATLVQPVGSPLSLECTVEGTSNPNLYWYRQAAGRGLQLLFYSVGIGQISSEVPQNLSASRPQDRQFILSSKKLLLSDSGFYLCAWSGNRGSYNEQFFGPGTRLTVL.

This chain joins TRBV7-9 and TRBJ2-2; 7 bases match TRBD2. The CDR3 runs to 15 residues. V lost 4 bases, J lost 6 bases, and 8 bases stayed unmatched. Germline V gene data show CDR1 as SEHNR and CDR2 as FQNEAQ (reference sequence). The CDR3 here is CASSSGTTPPGELFF. CDR3 coding DNA: TGTGCCAGCAGCTCCGGGACTACCCCGCCCGGGGAGCTGTTTTTT. Drawing the rest from reference TRBV7-9 and TRBJ2-2, the complete variable domain is DTGVSQNPRHKITKRGQNVTFRCDPISEHNRLYWYRQTLGQGPEFLTYFQNEAQLEKSRLLSDRFSAERPKGSFSTLEIQRTEQGDSAMYLCASSSGTTPPGELFFGEGSRLTVL.

V is TRBV2 and J is TRBJ1-5, with 7 bases fitting TRBD1. Unmatched junction bases numbered 10, after V lost 6 bases and J lost 5 bases. This CDR3 is built from 15 residues. Germline-derived CDR1 and CDR2 are SNHLY and FYNNEI. The CDR3 DNA is TGTGCCAGCAGCCCAGGGGGGATAAACGATCAGCCCCAGCATTTT. Translating gives CASSPGGINDQPQHF.

This rearrangement joins TRBV2 to TRBJ2-1; 12 bases are shared with TRBD2. There are 18 residues in the CDR3. V gave up 1 base and J gave up 2 bases; unmatched junction bases: 6. CDR1 is SNHLY and CDR2 is FYNNEI in the germline V gene. The CDR3 sequence: CASSEGLAGELAYNEQFF. The CDR3 DNA sequence: TGTGCCAGCAGTGAAGGACTAGCGGGGGAACTGGCCTACAATGAGCAGTTCTTC.

This chain connects TRBV27 to TRBJ2-1, with 9 bases lining up with TRBD2. V lost 8 bases, J lost 7 bases, and 12 bases stayed unmatched. Germline V gives CDR1 MNHEY, CDR2 SMNVEV (reference sequence). CDR3 length equals 15 residues. This CDR3 reads CASAPTSGGQNEQFF. CDR3 bases: TGTGCCAGCGCGCCGACTAGCGGCGGTCAGAATGAGCAGTTCTTC.

The J gene is TRBJ1-1, the V gene TRBV6-5; tentative D call: TRBD1 (5 bases). The V and J ends lost 8 bases and 3 bases respectively, with 13 bases between them. Germline lookup yields CDR1 MNHEY and CDR2 SVGAGI. This CDR3 has 13 residues. CDR3 DNA sequence: TGTGCCAGCCCTTCGGGGGGTTACACTGAAGCTTTCTTT. It encodes CASPSGGYTEAFF.

The genes are TRBV19 and TRBJ1-1; no clear D. Trimming took 6 bases from V and 0 from J, leaving 14 bases between them. Germline assignment: CDR1 LNHDA and CDR2 SQIVND (reference sequence). This CDR3 spans 15 amino acids. This CDR3 reads CASRIGGRMNTEAFF. Here the CDR3 DNA reads TGTGCCAGTAGGATCGGTGGCAGGATGAACACTGAAGCTTTCTTT.

CDR3 loop: CASGLAGTDTQYF. The CDR3 DNA follows: TGTGCTAGTGGTTTAGCGGGCACAGATACGCAGTATTTT. The V call is TRBV12-5, the J call TRBJ2-3, with D possibly matching TRBD2 (5 bases). Germline values: CDR1 LGHNT, CDR2 FRNRAP. The CDR3 is 13 residues long. V was shortened by 3 bases and J by 1 base, with 5 bases between the two germline ends.

This chain links TRBV25-1 with TRBJ1-5; 9 bases are shared with TRBD1. Per germline, CDR1 MGHDK and CDR2 SYGVNS. The CDR3 is 17 residues long. V lost 1 base, J lost 5 bases, and 9 bases stayed unmatched. For the CDR3, the DNA is TGTGCCAGCAGTGAATGGGAGGGGACAGGGCTCGATCAGCCCCAGCATTTT. This gives the protein CASSEWEGTGLDQPQHF.

The chain's CDR3 is CAWMRMAGELFF. The CDR3 DNA sequence: TGTGCCTGGATGAGGATGGCCGGGGAGCTGTTTTTT. V gene TRBV30 combines with J gene TRBJ2-2, with D hard to call. The V end was cut by 4 bases, the J end by 6 bases, with 9 bases between. The length of the CDR3 is 12 residues. Germline V lookup: CDR1 GTSNPN, CDR2 SVGIG (reference sequence).

The CDR3 reads CASSGTAGPTDTQYF. The CDR3 DNA reads TGTGCCAGCAGCGGGACCGCGGGGCCCACAGATACGCAGTATTTT. The V and J genes are TRBV6-2 or TRBV6-3 and TRBJ2-3, with TRBD2 as a possible D gene (6 bases). The CDR3 runs to 15 residues. Trimming removed 6 bases from V and 2 bases from J, with 15 bases in between. In germline, CDR1 is MNHEY, CDR2 SVGEGT.

This sequence joins TRBV29-1 and TRBJ1-1, with a possible D match to TRBD1 (6 bases). CDR3 length: 12 amino acids. The germline gives CDR1 SQVTM, CDR2 ANQGSEA. Trimming shortened V by 7 bases and J by 4 bases, and 13 bases separated the two germline ends. The CDR3 coding sequence is TGCAGCGCCCTGACAGGCCCCACTGAAGCTTTCTTT. It encodes CSALTGPTEAFF.

The CDR3 region is CASSIVGGAEAFF. The CDR3 nucleotides read TGTGCCAGTAGTATAGTCGGGGGAGCTGAAGCTTTCTTT. The chain carries TRBV19 and TRBJ1-1; the D gene is possibly TRBD1 (5 bases). The germline V gene encodes CDR1 LNHDA and CDR2 SQIVND (reference sequence). The CDR3 length is 13 residues. V lost 1 base, J lost 6 bases, and 9 bases lay in between.

J is TRBJ1-6 and V is TRBV3-1 (or the pseudogene TRBV3-2); 8 nucleotides line up with TRBD1. Losses at the gene ends were 1 base for V and 4 bases for J; bases not matched to a gene: 18. CDR3 length equals 21 residues. Per germline, CDR1 LGHDT and CDR2 YNNKEL (reference sequence). Here the CDR3 reads CASSQGGPGQASTTYNSPLHF. CDR3 nucleotide sequence: TGTGCCAGCAGCCAAGGGGGACCGGGACAGGCATCCACAACTTATAATTCACCCCTCCACTTT.

The CDR3 sequence: CASSPTPQGRTKQSSGNTIYF. Written as DNA, the CDR3 is TGTGCCAGCTCACCTACACCCCAAGGACGGACAAAACAGAGCTCTGGAAACACCATATATTTT. The V gene is TRBV18, the J gene TRBJ1-3; a possible D gene is TRBD1 (5 bases). Germline CDR1 is KGHSH and CDR2 is LQKENI. This CDR3 has 21 amino acids. V was clipped by 3 bases and J by 0 bases, with 27 bases between them.

The chain joins TRBV6-5 to TRBJ1-5; 9 bases are a match to TRBD1. Germline-derived CDR1 and CDR2 are MNHEY and SVGAGI. V gave up 6 bases and J gave up 7 bases; unmatched junction bases: 7. The CDR3 loop spans 14 amino acids. CDR3 sequence (DNA): TGTGCCAGCAGCCCAGACAGGGGGAGGCAGCCCCAGCATTTT. Translating it yields CASSPDRGRQPQHF.

The rearrangement joins TRBV9 to TRBJ1-1; 8 positions agree with TRBD1. There are 15 residues in the CDR3. Per germline, CDR1 SGDLS and CDR2 YYNGEE. V lost 2 bases to trimming and J lost 5 bases; unmatched junction nucleotides: 8. CDR3 in amino acids: CASSVLQGGFTEAFF. The CDR3 DNA sequence: TGTGCCAGCAGCGTGTTACAGGGGGGATTTACTGAAGCTTTCTTT.

The CDR3 DNA is TGCGCCAGCGGGCTAGCGGTGAACACCGGGGAGCTGTTTTTT. Protein product: CASGLAVNTGELFF. The rearrangement links TRBV5-1 to TRBJ2-2, with 7 positions matching TRBD2. This CDR3 is built from 14 residues. CDR1 is SGHRS, CDR2 YFSETQ, per germline. The V gene end was trimmed by 7 bases and the J gene end by 1 base; junction bases not matched to a gene: 4. Complete variable domain (other parts from reference TRBV5-1 and TRBJ2-2): KAGVTQTPRYLIKTRGQQVTLSCSPISGHRSVSWYQQTPGQGLQFLFEYFSETQRNKGNFPGRFSGRQFSNSRSEMNVSTLELGDSALYLCASGLAVNTGELFFGEGSRLTVL.

V gene TRBV4-2 combines with J gene TRBJ1-2; D might be TRBD1 (6 bases). Trimming took 8 bases from V and 5 from J, leaving 12 bases between them. From germline, CDR1 is LGHNA and CDR2 YNFKEQ. The CDR3 contains 12 residues. The CDR3 reads CASGAGVYGYTF. CDR3 nucleotide sequence: TGTGCCAGCGGGGCAGGGGTATATGGCTACACCTTC.

The V call is TRBV24-1, the J call TRBJ2-2, with D hard to call. V lost 9 bases to trimming and J lost 3 bases, with 13 bases between them. CDR1 is KGHDR, CDR2 SFDVKD, per germline. The length of the CDR3 is 14 residues. As DNA, the CDR3 is TGTGCCACCGCGAGAGGCCCGGACACCGGGGAGCTGTTTTTT. Its translation is CATARGPDTGELFF.